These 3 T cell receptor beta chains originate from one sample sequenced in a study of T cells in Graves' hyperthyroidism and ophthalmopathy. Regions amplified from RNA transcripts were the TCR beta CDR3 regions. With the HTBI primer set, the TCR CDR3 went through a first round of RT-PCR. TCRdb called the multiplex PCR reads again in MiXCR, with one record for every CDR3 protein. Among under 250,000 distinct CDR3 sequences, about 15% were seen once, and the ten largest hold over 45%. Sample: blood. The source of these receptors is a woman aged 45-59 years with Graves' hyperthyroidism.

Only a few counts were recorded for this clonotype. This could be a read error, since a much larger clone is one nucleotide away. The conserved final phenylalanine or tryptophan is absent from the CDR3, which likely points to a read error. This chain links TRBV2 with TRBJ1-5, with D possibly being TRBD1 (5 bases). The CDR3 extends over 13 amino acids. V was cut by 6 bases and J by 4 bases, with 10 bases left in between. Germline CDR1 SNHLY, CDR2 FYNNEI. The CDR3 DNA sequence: TGTGCCAGCAGGGGGACGGTAAATCAGCCCCAGCATCTT. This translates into CASRGTVNQPQHL.

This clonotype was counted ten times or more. CDR3 sequence reads: CASTPTSGGDNEQFF. The CDR3 nucleotides read TGTGCCAGCACCCCAACTAGCGGGGGAGACAATGAGCAGTTCTTC. The chain links TRBV12-3 or TRBV12-4 to TRBJ2-1; TRBD2 agrees at 11 bases. Trimming at V came to 7 bases and at J to 5 bases, leaving 7 bases not matched to a gene. This CDR3 has 15 residues.

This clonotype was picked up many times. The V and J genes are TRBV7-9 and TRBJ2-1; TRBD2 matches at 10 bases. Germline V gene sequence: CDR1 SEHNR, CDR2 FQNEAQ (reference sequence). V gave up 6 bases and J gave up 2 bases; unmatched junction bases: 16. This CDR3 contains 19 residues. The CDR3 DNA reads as TGTGCCAGCAGGACATCGAGGGCTAGCGGGAGAAGAACCTACAATGAGCAGTTCTTC. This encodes CASRTSRASGRRTYNEQFF.